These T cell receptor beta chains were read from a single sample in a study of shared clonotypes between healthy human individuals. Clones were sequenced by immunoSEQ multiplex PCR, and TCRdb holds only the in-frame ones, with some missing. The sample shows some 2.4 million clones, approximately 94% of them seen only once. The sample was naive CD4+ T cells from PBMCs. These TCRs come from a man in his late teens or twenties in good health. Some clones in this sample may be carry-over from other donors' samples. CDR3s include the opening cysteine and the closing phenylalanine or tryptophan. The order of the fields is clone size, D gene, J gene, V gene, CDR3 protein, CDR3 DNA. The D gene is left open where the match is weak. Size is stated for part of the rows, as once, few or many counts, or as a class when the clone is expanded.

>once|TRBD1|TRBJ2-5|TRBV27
CASSLHGTGQYQYF
TGTGCCAGCAGTTTGCACGGGACAGGGCAGTACCAGTACTTC
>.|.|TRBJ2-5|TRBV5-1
CASSPGHGQTQYF
TGCGCCAGCAGCCCGGGACACGGGCAGACCCAGTACTTC
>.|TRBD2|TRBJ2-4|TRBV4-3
CASSQGFSGRALGKNIQYF
TGCGCCAGCAGCCAAGGGTTTAGCGGGAGGGCCCTGGGCAAAAACATTCAGTACTTC
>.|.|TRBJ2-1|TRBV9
CASSSSTRGSDEQFF
TGTGCCAGCAGCTCGTCGACTCGAGGGAGCGATGAGCAGTTCTTC
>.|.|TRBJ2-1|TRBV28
CASSLWQGWYNEQFF
TGTGCCAGCAGTTTATGGCAGGGCTGGTACAATGAGCAGTTCTTC
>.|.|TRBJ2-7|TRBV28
CASSSSRYEQYF
TGTGCCAGCAGTTCCTCCCGGTACGAGCAGTACTTC
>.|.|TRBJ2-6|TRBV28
CASSSSTGANVLTF
TGTGCCAGCAGTTCATCGACTGGGGCCAACGTCCTGACTTTC
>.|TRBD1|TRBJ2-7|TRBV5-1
CASAPGQGPDEQYF
TGCGCCAGCGCACCGGGACAGGGCCCCGACGAGCAGTACTTC
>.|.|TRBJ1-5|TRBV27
CASSFTNQPQHF
TGTGCCAGCAGTTTCACAAATCAGCCCCAGCATTTT
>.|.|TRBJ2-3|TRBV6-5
CASSIARTDTQYF
TGTGCCAGCAGTATAGCCCGCACAGATACGCAGTATTTT
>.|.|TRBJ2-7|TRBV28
CASSLPGARYEQYF
TGTGCCAGCAGTTTACCCGGGGCCCGCTACGAGCAGTACTTC
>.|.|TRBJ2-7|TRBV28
CASSLNTGTSSF
TGTGCCAGCAGTTTGAATACAGGCACCTCAAGCTTC
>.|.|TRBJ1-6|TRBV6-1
CASSEVGNSPLHF
TGTGCCAGCAGTGAAGTAGGGAATTCACCCCTCCACTTT
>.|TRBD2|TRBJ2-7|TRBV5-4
CASSRGRGLDYEQYF
TGTGCCAGCAGCCGGGGGAGGGGACTCGACTACGAGCAGTACTTC
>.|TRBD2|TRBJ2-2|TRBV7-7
CASSLIAGGAGELFF
TGTGCCAGCTCCCTTATTGCGGGAGGCGCCGGGGAGCTGTTTTTT
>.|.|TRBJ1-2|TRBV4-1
CASNRYDGPNYGYTF
TGCGCCAGCAACAGGTACGACGGGCCTAACTATGGCTACACCTTC
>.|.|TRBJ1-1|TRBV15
CATSRAQAEAFF
TGTGCCACCAGCAGAGCGCAGGCTGAAGCTTTCTTT
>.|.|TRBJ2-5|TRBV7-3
CVSSPGPQETQYF
TGTGTCAGCAGTCCTGGACCCCAAGAGACCCAGTACTTC
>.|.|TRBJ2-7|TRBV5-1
CASSLVISSGAGEQYF
TGCGCCAGCAGCTTGGTCATCTCCAGTGGCGCTGGGGAGCAGTACTTC
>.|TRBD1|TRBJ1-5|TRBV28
CASSYRGPGQPQHF
TGTGCCAGCAGTTACAGGGGGCCAGGACAGCCCCAGCATTTT
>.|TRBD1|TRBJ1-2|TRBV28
CASSLLMTGVGYGYTF
TGTGCCAGCAGTTTATTAATGACAGGGGTCGGCTATGGCTACACCTTC
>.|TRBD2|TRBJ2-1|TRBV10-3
CAISQGLAGGEEQFF
TGTGCCATCAGTCAAGGCCTAGCGGGAGGGGAGGAGCAGTTCTTC
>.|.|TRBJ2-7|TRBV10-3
CAISVTGPSYEQYF
TGTGCCATCAGTGTAACAGGGCCGTCCTACGAGCAGTACTTC
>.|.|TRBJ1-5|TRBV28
CASSLRIGSNQPQHF
TGTGCCAGCAGTTTACGGATTGGTAGCAATCAGCCCCAGCATTTT
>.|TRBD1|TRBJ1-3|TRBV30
CAWTRTGTSGNTIYF
TGTGCCTGGACCAGGACAGGAACCTCTGGAAACACCATATATTTT
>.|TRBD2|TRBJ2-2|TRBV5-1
CASSIAGANTGELFF
TGCGCCAGCAGTATAGCGGGAGCCAACACCGGGGAGCTGTTTTTT
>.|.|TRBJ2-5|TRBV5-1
CASSAGDDGRETQYF
TGCGCCAGCAGCGCAGGGGACGACGGGAGAGAGACCCAGTACTTC
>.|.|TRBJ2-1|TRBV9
CAPEGRQYNEQFF
TGTGCCCCGGAGGGGCGGCAATACAATGAGCAGTTCTTC
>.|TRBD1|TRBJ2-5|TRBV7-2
CASSLGALTGVETQYF
TGTGCCAGCAGCTTAGGGGCCTTGACAGGGGTGGAGACCCAGTACTTC
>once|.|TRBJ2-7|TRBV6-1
CASSEQGGYEQYF
TGTGCCAGCAGTGAGCAGGGGGGCTACGAGCAGTACTTC
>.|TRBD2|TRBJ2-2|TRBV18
CASSPSGTSNTGELFF
TGTGCCAGCTCACCCTCCGGGACTAGTAACACCGGGGAGCTGTTTTTT
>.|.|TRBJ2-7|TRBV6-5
CASSLGQNSEQYF
TGTGCCAGCAGCCTAGGACAGAACTCCGAGCAGTACTTC
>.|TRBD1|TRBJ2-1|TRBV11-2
CASTLDRAAVF
TGTGCCAGCACCCTCGACAGGGCCGCGGTCTTC
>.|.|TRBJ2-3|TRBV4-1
CASSVSRERTSTDTQYF
TGCGCCAGCAGCGTAAGCCGCGAGCGCACTTCCACAGATACGCAGTATTTT
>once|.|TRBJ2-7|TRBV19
CASSITGTSYEQYF
TGTGCCAGTAGTATCACCGGGACCTCCTACGAGCAGTACTTC
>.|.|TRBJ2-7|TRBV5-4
CASSLFYPYEQYF
TGTGCCAGCAGCTTGTTCTATCCCTACGAGCAGTACTTC
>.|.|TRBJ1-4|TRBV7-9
CASSLGWPGNEKLFF
TGTGCCAGCAGCTTAGGGTGGCCAGGGAATGAAAAACTGTTTTTT
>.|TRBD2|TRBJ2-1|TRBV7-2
CASSLVGPIAGWEQFF
TGTGCCAGCAGCTTAGTAGGGCCGATAGCGGGATGGGAGCAGTTCTTC
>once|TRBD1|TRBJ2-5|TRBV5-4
CASSVDRARETQYF
TGTGCCAGCAGCGTGGACAGGGCCCGAGAGACCCAGTACTTC
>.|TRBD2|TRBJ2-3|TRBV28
CASGTSGRGTDTQYF
TGTGCCAGCGGGACTAGCGGGAGAGGCACAGATACGCAGTATTTT
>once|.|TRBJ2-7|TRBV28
CASSITTPGKVYEQYF
TGTGCCAGCAGTATTACGACCCCGGGAAAAGTGTACGAGCAGTACTTC